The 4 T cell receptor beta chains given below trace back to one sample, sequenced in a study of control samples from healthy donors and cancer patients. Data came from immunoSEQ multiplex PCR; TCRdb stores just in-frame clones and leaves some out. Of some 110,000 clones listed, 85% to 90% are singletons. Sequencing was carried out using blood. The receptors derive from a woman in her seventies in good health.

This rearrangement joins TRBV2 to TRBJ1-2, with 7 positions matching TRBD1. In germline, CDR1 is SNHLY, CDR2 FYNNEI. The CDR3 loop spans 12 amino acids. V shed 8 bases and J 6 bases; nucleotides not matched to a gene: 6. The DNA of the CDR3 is TGTGCCAGCCTGCCAGGGGGTGATGGCTACACCTTC. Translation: CASLPGGDGYTF.

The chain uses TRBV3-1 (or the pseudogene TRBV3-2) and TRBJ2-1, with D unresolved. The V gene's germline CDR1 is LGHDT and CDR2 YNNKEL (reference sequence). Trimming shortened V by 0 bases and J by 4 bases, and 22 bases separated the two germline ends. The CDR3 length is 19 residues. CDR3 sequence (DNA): TGTGCCAGCAGCCAAGATCGGGTTAGGTGGCGAGGTGGGTACAATGAGCAGTTCTTC. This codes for CASSQDRVRWRGGYNEQFF.

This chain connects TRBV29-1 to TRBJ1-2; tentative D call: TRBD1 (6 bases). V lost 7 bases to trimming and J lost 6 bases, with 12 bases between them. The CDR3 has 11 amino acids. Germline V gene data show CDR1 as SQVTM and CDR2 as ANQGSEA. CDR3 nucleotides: TGCAGCGCTCAGGGGATTGATGGCTACACCTTC. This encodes CSAQGIDGYTF. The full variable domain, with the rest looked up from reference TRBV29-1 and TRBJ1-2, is SAVISQKPSRDICQRGTSLTIQCQVDSQVTMMFWYRQQPGQSLTLIATANQGSEATYESGFVIDKFPISRPNLTFSTLTVSNMSPEDSSIYLCSAQGIDGYTFGSGTRLTVV.

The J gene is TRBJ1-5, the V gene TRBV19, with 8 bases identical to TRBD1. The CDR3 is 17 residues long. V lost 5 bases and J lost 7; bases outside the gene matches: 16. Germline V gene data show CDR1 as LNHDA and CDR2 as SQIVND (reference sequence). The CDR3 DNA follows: TGTGCCAGTAGTTTAAGCCGGGCAGGGGGCCGGGGACAGCCCCAGCATTTT. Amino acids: CASSLSRAGGRGQPQHF.